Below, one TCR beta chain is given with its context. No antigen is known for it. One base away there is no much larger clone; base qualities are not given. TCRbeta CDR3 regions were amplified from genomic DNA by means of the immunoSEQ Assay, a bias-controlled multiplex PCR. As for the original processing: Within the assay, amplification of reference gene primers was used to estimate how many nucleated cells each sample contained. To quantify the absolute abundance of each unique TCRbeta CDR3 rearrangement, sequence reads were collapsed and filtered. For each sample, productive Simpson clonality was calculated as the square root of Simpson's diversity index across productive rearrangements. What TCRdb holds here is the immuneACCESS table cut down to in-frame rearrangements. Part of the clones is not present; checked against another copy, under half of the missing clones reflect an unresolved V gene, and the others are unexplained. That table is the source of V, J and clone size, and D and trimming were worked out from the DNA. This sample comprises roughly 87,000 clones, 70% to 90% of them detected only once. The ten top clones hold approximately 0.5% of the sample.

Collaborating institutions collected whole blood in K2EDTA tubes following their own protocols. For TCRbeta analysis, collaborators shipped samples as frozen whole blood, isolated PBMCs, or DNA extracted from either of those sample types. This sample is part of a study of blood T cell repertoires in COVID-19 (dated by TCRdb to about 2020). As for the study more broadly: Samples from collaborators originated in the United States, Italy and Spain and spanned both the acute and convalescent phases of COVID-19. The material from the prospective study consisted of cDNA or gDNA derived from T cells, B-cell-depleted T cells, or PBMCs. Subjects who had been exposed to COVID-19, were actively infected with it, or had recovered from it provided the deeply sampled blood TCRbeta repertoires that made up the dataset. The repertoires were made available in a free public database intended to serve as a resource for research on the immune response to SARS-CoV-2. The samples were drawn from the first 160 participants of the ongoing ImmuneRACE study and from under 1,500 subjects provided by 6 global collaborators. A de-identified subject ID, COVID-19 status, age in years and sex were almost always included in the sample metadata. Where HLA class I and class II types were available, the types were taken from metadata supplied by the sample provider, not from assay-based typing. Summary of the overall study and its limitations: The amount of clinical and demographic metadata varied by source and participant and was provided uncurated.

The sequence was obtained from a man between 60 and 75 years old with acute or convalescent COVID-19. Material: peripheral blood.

The DNA reads TGTGCCAGTAGTATACGCGGGGGGGCCTACGAGCAGTACTTC. Its translation is CASSIRGGAYEQYF. The chain is encoded by TRBV19 joined to TRBJ2-7; 9 bases in the junction line up with TRBD2. CDR1 and CDR2 were assigned from the germline V gene (reference sequence) as LNHDA and SQIVND. From the cysteine through the phenylalanine, the CDR3 covers 14 amino acids. Left in the record is the CDR3 DNA by itself, 42 bases read in frame from the first base. V trim: 2 bases; J trim: 2 bases; unmatched bases: 1.